What follows describes a single T cell receptor (beta chain). The CDR3 is 14 amino acids. V lost 2 bases, J lost 0 bases, and 8 bases lay in between. Germline V gene data show CDR1 as SGHTA and CDR2 as FQGNSA. The sample comes from a study of blood T cell repertoires in COVID-19. Produced via immunoSEQ multiplex PCR; TCRdb's table is partial and in-frame only. The table includes some 110,000 clones, 85% detected once. This chain joins TRBV7-2 and TRBJ2-7; D unresolved. Specimen: peripheral blood. The source is a man aged 40-49 years with acute or convalescent COVID-19. The CDR3 DNA is TGTGCCAGCAGCTTACAGTCGTACTCCTACGAGCAGTACTTC. It translates to CASSLQSYSYEQYF.